The 8 T cell receptor beta chains below were found in one sample sequenced in a study of technical replicates of blood from several donors. The assay was immunoSEQ multiplex PCR, and TCRdb's table has in-frame clones only and misses some. Of nearly 95,000 clones in the sample, less than 96% are singletons; the top ten hold more than 0.35%. Sequences were obtained from T cells isolated from PBMCs. All receptors derive from a human donor in good health.

This chain connects TRBV6-5 to TRBJ2-7, with TRBD2 as a possible D gene (5 bases). The germline V and J ends were trimmed by 7 bases and 4 bases, with 11 bases remaining between them. The CDR3 covers 12 residues. Germline CDR1 reads MNHEY; CDR2 reads SVGAGI. The CDR3 reads CASTPGRYEQYF. In DNA, the CDR3 is TGTGCCAGCACGCCGGGGAGATACGAGCAGTACTTC.

V usage is TRBV13 and J usage is TRBJ2-2; D is possibly TRBD1 (5 bases). Trimming pared 5 bases from V and 6 bases from J, leaving 22 bases between. The CDR3 has 17 amino acids. Germline V lookup: CDR1 PRHDT, CDR2 FYEKMQ (reference sequence). In DNA form, the CDR3 reads TGTGCCAGCAGCCTGGGATTCGTGACAGCGTCGTCCGGGGAGCTGTTTTTT. Its protein is CASSLGFVTASSGELFF.

The rearrangement links TRBV2 to TRBJ2-3; 10 nucleotides agree with TRBD2. Germline V gives CDR1 SNHLY, CDR2 FYNNEI. V shed 5 bases and J 0 bases; nucleotides not matched to a gene: 8. The CDR3 extends over 17 amino acids. CDR3 nucleotide sequence: TGTGCCAGCAGTTGGGGGCTAGCGGGGGCTAGCACAGATACGCAGTATTTT. Translated, it gives CASSWGLAGASTDTQYF.

The chain employs TRBV2 and TRBJ2-1; the D is unclear. Germline V gene sequence: CDR1 SNHLY, CDR2 FYNNEI. V lost 4 bases to trimming and J lost 1 base, with 17 bases between them. The CDR3 length is 17 residues. CDR3 protein: CASSGMWALESYNEQFF. The CDR3 nucleotides read TGTGCCAGCAGTGGTATGTGGGCCTTGGAATCCTACAATGAGCAGTTCTTC.

The V gene is TRBV19, the J gene TRBJ1-2; D is possibly TRBD1 (5 bases). This CDR3 has 13 residues. V gave up 7 bases and J gave up 4 bases, with 13 bases separating them. The germline CDR1 and CDR2 sequences are LNHDA and SQIVND (reference sequence). Here the CDR3 DNA reads TGTGCCAGTACCCTCGGGACTCTCTATGGCTACACCTTC. Translation: CASTLGTLYGYTF.

This chain joins TRBV5-1 and TRBJ2-7, with 12 bases aligning to TRBD1. CDR3 length equals 14 residues. V was clipped by 4 bases and J by 6 bases; unmatched bases: 5. Germline V lookup: CDR1 SGHRS, CDR2 YFSETQ. The CDR3 coding sequence is TGCGCCAGCAGCGTCGGGACAGGGGGCTCCGAGCAGTACTTC. It is translated as CASSVGTGGSEQYF. The variable domain in full, completed from reference TRBV5-1 and TRBJ2-7, reads KAGVTQTPRYLIKTRGQQVTLSCSPISGHRSVSWYQQTPGQGLQFLFEYFSETQRNKGNFPGRFSGRQFSNSRSEMNVSTLELGDSALYLCASSVGTGGSEQYFGPGTRLTVT.

This chain connects TRBV6-5 to TRBJ1-4, with D unresolved. CDR1 MNHEY and CDR2 SVGAGI come from the germline V gene. CDR3 length: 14 residues. Trimming cost V 2 bases and J 5 bases, with 9 bases left between them. The CDR3 is CASSYRLSNEKLFF. Here the CDR3 DNA reads TGTGCCAGCAGTTACCGTCTGTCCAATGAAAAACTGTTTTTT.

This CDR3 is CASSLVPTGQDHEAFF. CDR3 DNA: TGCGCCAGCAGCTTGGTCCCCACGGGACAAGATCATGAAGCTTTCTTT. This chain uses TRBV5-1 with TRBJ1-1; tentative D call: TRBD1 (6 bases). The CDR3 extends over 16 amino acids. The V gene lost 0 bases and the J gene lost 7 bases, with 19 bases spanning the gap. From germline, CDR1 is SGHRS and CDR2 YFSETQ.